A selection of T cell receptor beta chains follows, all from one sample in a study of human T cells and chemical hapten exposure. TCRdb reprocessed the RACE reads via MiXCR and lists one record per CDR3 protein. The data show tens of thousands of distinct CDR3 sequences, roughly 10% seen once. The sample in question was whole blood, obtained in connection with sensitization to the hapten diphenylcyclopropenone (DPC). These receptors originate from a man in his forties with alopecia areata. Some clones in this sample may be carry-over from other donors' samples. CDR3s include the opening cysteine and the closing phenylalanine or tryptophan. D genes are given only for firm matches. Not all rows give a size; the values are once, few, many and, for expanded clones, a class.

d_call	clone_size	v_call	j_call	cdr3_nt	cdr3_aa
TRBD1	.	TRBV28	TRBJ2-7	TGTGCCAGCAATCCGGGACAGGGGGCGGGGGAGCAGTACTTC	CASNPGQGAGEQYF
TRBD1	.	TRBV15	TRBJ2-2	TGTGCCACCAGCAGAGAAATCCCAGGGGGCGCGTCAGCCGGGGAGCTGTTTTTT	CATSREIPGGASAGELFF
TRBD1	medium-sized	TRBV29-1	TRBJ1-1	TGCAGCGCCAGAGACAGGGCGAACACTGAAGCTTTCTTT	CSARDRANTEAFF
.	.	TRBV5-1	TRBJ2-3	TGCGCCAGCAGCACCGAACAGGTCACAGATACGCAGTATTTT	CASSTEQVTDTQYF
.	many	TRBV20-1	TRBJ2-7	TGCAGTGCTAGATCGGACAGAACCTACGAGCAGTACTTC	CSARSDRTYEQYF
TRBD2	few	TRBV4-1	TRBJ2-7	TGCGCCAGCAGCCAAGATCGGGCTAGCGGGAGATACGAGCAGTACTTC	CASSQDRASGRYEQYF
.	many	TRBV7-2	TRBJ2-6	TGTGCCAGCAGCTTAGGAACCCGACTCCACTCTGGGGCCAACGTCCTGACTTTC	CASSLGTRLHSGANVLTF
.	few	TRBV4-2	TRBJ1-2	TGTGCCAGCAGCCAAGATGGACAGTTAGTCTATGGCTACACCTTC	CASSQDGQLVYGYTF
.	few	TRBV3-1	TRBJ2-3	TGTGCCAGCAGCCAGCGCGCCTCCGGACTTCCCACAGATACGCAGTATTTT	CASSQRASGLPTDTQYF
TRBD2	many	TRBV7-2	TRBJ2-7	TGTGCCAGCAGCTTACAGCGGGAGGGTTACGAGCAGTACTTC	CASSLQREGYEQYF
TRBD1	many	TRBV6-5	TRBJ2-1	TGTGCCAGCAGTTCATACAGGGGGACGGGAAATGAGCAGTTCTTC	CASSSYRGTGNEQFF
TRBD1	few	TRBV20-1	TRBJ1-5	TGCAGTGCGTTACAGGGGGATCAGCCCCAGCATTTT	CSALQGDQPQHF
.	many	TRBV10-3	TRBJ1-5	TGTGCCATCAGGCAGGGGCCAGGTGGGGATCAGCCCCAGCATTTT	CAIRQGPGGDQPQHF
TRBD2	.	TRBV6-2/TRBV6-3	TRBJ2-1	TGTGCCAGCAGCTCAGCAGTGGGACTAGCGGGAGGGCACAATGAGCAGTTCTTC	CASSSAVGLAGGHNEQFF
TRBD1	.	TRBV15	TRBJ2-6	TGTGCCACCAGCAGATTCCGGGACAGGGGGCAAGCTGGGGCCAACGTCCTGACTTTC	CATSRFRDRGQAGANVLTF
.	.	TRBV4-3	TRBJ2-1	TGCGCCAGCAGCCATACCATTGATAAACCTAGCAAAAGCTCCTACAATGAGCAGTTCTTC	CASSHTIDKPSKSSYNEQFF
TRBD1	.	TRBV6-5	TRBJ2-4	TGTGCCAGCAGTTACGGACAGGAAAACATTCAGTACTTC	CASSYGQENIQYF
.	many	TRBV29-1	TRBJ1-1	TGCAGCGTTGAGCCGCAGGGTGACACTGAAGCTTTCTTT	CSVEPQGDTEAFF
.	.	TRBV24-1	TRBJ1-5	TGTGCCACCAGTGATTCAAGTTCCCCCAGGGAGCCCCAGAATTTT	CATSDSSSPREPQNF
.	many	TRBV5-1	TRBJ2-1	TGCGCCAGCAGCTTGGACGTGTCTGGCGAGCAGTTCTTC	CASSLDVSGEQFF
.	.	TRBV27	TRBJ1-1	TGTGCCAGCAGTTTATCGTTGAATTTGAACACTGAAGCTTTCTTT	CASSLSLNLNTEAFF
.	.	TRBV19	TRBJ2-5	TGTGCCAGTAGCCTGGACAGTATTACGGAGACCCAGTACTTC	CASSLDSITETQYF
.	.	TRBV5-1	TRBJ2-5	TGCGCCAGCAGCTTGGGACTAGACCAAGAGACCCAGTACTTC	CASSLGLDQETQYF
.	few	TRBV11-2	TRBJ2-2	TGTGCCAGCAGCTTAGGGGGGACCGGGGAGCTGTTTTTT	CASSLGGTGELFF
.	many	TRBV29-1	TRBJ2-3	TGCAGCGTTGCGATGGGGGGTACTACAGATACGCAGTATTTT	CSVAMGGTTDTQYF
.	.	TRBV12-3/TRBV12-4	TRBJ2-1	TGTGCCAGCAGTTCGACTAGGGGGGGGGAGCAGTTCTTC	CASSSTRGGEQFF
TRBD1	few	TRBV20-1	TRBJ1-2	TGCAGGGTTGGACAGGGAAATTTGCATGGCTACACCTTC	CRVGQGNLHGYTF
TRBD1	many	TRBV12-3/TRBV12-4	TRBJ1-5	TGTGCCAGCAGTGGACAAACAGGGGGAGGCAATCAGCCCCAGCATTTT	CASSGQTGGGNQPQHF
.	few	TRBV4-2	TRBJ2-2	TGTGCCAGCAGCCAAGGAGGTGGACTCCCCGGGGAGCTGTTTTTT	CASSQGGGLPGELFF
.	.	TRBV5-1	TRBJ2-3	TGCGCTTCATACCTAGTGACAGATACGCAGTATTTT	CASYLVTDTQYF
.	few	TRBV7-9	TRBJ2-5	TGTGCCAGCAGTTCCGACCGGGCCCAGTACTTC	CASSSDRAQYF
TRBD1	many	TRBV18	TRBJ1-6	TGTGCCAGCTCAATATTACAGGGGGCTAATTCACCCCTCCACTTT	CASSILQGANSPLHF
.	many	TRBV20-1	TRBJ1-6	TGCAGTGCTAGGGCACCAGGGTCCAATTCACCCCTCCACTTT	CSARAPGSNSPLHF
.	few	TRBV7-9	TRBJ1-1	TGTGCCAGCAGCTTAGTGCAGGGACCGCCGAACACTGAAGCTTTCTTT	CASSLVQGPPNTEAFF
.	few	TRBV10-3	TRBJ2-1	TGTGCCATCAGGGAAGAACGGGCATGGGAGCAGTTCTTC	CAIREERAWEQFF
.	.	TRBV18	TRBJ2-7	TGTGCCAGCTCACCTTACTCGGAAGCCGACGAGCAGTACTTC	CASSPYSEADEQYF
TRBD2	few	TRBV30	TRBJ2-5	TGTGCCTCCTCTAGCGGGAGGAAGCAAGAGACCCAGTACTTC	CASSSGRKQETQYF